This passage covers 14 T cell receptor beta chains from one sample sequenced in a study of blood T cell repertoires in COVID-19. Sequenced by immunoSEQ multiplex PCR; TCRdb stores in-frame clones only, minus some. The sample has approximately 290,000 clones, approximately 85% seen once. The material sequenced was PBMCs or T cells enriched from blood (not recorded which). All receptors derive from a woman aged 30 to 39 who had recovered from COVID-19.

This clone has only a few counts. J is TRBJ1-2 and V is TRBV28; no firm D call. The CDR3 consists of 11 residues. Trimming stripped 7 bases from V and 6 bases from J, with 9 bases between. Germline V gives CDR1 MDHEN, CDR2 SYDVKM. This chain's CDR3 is CASTREDGYTF. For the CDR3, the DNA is TGTGCCAGCACCCGGGAAGATGGCTACACCTTC.

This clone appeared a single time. CDR3 DNA: TGTGCCAGTGGGAGGTGGGGGACTAGTCAGCCCCAGCATTTT. The encoded protein is CASGRWGTSQPQHF. This chain uses TRBV19 with TRBJ1-5, with a possible D match to TRBD1 (5 bases). This CDR3 region has 14 residues. Looked up from germline, CDR1 is LNHDA and CDR2 is SQIVND (reference sequence). Trimming shortened V by 8 bases and J by 6 bases, and 17 bases separated the two germline ends.

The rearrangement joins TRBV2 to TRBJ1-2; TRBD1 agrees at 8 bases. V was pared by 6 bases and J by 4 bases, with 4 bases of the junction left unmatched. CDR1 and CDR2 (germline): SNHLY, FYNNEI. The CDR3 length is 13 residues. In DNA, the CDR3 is TGTGCCAGCAGGGACGGACAGGGCTATGGCTACACCTTC. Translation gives CASRDGQGYGYTF.

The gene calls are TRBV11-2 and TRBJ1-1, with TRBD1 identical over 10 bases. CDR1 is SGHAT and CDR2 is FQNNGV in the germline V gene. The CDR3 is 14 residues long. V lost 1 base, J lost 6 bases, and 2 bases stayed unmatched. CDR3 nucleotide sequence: TGTGCCAGCAGCTTAGGGACAGGGGGTCCTGAAGCTTTCTTT. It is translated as CASSLGTGGPEAFF.

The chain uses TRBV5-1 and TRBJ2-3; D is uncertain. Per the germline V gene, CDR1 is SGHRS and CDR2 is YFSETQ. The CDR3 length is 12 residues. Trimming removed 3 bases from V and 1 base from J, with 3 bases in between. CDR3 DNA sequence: TGCGCCAGCAGCTCGGGCACAGATACGCAGTATTTT. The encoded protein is CASSSGTDTQYF.

In DNA form, the CDR3 reads TGTGCCAGCTGCGGACAGGGACTCACTGAAGCTTTCTTT. Residues: CASCGQGLTEAFF. The chain uses TRBV2 and TRBJ1-1, with TRBD1 matching 8 bases. V shed 8 bases and J 4 bases; nucleotides not matched to a gene: 6. CDR3 size: 13 residues. Germline lookup yields CDR1 SNHLY and CDR2 FYNNEI.

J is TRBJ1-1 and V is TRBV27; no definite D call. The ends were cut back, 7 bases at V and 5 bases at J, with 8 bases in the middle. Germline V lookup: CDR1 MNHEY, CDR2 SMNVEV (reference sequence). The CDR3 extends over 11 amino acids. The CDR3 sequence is CASMSRTEAFF. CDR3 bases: TGTGCCAGCATGTCTCGGACTGAAGCTTTCTTT.

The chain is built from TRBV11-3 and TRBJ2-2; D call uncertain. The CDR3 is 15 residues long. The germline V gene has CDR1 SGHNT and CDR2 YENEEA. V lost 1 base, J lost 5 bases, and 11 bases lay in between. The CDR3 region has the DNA TGTGCCAGCAGCTTAGTAACGGGTGGGACCGGGGAGCTGTTTTTT. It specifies CASSLVTGGTGELFF.

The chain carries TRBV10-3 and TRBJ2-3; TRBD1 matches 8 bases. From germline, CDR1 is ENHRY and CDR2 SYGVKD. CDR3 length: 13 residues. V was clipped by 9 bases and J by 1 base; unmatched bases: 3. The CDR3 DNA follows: TGTGCCATTGGACAGGGAGGCACAGATACGCAGTATTTT. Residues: CAIGQGGTDTQYF.

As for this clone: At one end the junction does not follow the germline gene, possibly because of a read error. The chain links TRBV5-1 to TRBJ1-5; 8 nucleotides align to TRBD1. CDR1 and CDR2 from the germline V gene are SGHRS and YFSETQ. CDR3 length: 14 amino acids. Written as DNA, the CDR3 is TGCGCCAGCAGCTTCGACAGGGGCAAACAGCCCCAGCATTTT. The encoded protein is CASSFDRGKQPQHF. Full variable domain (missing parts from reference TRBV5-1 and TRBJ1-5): KAGVTQTPRYLIKTRGQQVTLSCSPISGHRSVSWYQQTPGQGLQFLFEYFSETQRNKGNFPGRFSGRQFSNSRSEMNVSTLELGDSALYLCASSFDRGKQPQHFGDGTRLSIL.

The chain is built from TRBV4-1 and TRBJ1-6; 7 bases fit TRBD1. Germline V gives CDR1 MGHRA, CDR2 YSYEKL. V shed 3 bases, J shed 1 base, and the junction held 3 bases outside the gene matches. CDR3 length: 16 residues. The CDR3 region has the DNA TGCGCCAGCAGCCAGAAGGGGGCTTCCTATAATTCACCCCTCCACTTT. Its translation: CASSQKGASYNSPLHF.

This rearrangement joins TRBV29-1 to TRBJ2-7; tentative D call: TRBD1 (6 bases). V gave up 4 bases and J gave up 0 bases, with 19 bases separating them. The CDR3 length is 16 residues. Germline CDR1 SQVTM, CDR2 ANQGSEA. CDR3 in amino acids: CSVGSLQGSLSYEQYF. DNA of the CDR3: TGCAGCGTTGGATCCCTCCAGGGGTCCCTCTCCTACGAGCAGTACTTC.

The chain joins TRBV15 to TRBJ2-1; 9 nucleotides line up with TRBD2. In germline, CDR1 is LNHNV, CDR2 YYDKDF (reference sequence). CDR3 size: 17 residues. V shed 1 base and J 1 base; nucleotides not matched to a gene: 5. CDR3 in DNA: TGTGCCACCAGCAGAGGCCCTAGCGGGACATCCTACAATGAGCAGTTCTTC. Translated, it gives CATSRGPSGTSYNEQFF.

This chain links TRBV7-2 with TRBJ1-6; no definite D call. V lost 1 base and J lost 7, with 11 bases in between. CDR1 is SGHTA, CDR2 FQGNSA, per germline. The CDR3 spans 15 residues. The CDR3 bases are TGTGCCAGCAGCTTAGGTAGTCGCCAAAATTCACCCCTCCACTTT. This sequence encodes CASSLGSRQNSPLHF. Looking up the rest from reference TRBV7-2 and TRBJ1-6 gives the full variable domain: GAGVSQSPSNKVTEKGKDVELRCDPISGHTALYWYRQSLGQGLEFLIYFQGNSAPDKSGLPSDRFSAERTGGSVSTLTIQRTQQEDSAVYLCASSLGSRQNSPLHFGNGTRLTVT.